This TCR beta chain was sequenced for a study of OX40 agonist ivuxolimab in advanced cancers. Here immunoSEQ multiplex PCR was the method, and the copy in TCRdb shows in-frame clones only, minus some. The sample includes 60,000 or so clones, 87% seen only once; the top ten take over 0.6%. This clonotype was obtained from an adult with an advanced solid tumor such as melanoma, head and neck, liver or kidney cancer. This sample comprised CD4+ or CD8+ T cells sorted from blood, obtained in a trial of the OX40 agonist ivuxolimab.

The CDR3 loop is CSAATGTGGQPQHF. CDR3 nucleotide sequence: TGCAGCGCCGCGACCGGGACAGGGGGCCAGCCCCAGCATTTT. This chain connects TRBV29-1 to TRBJ1-5; 12 positions match TRBD1. The trim removed 7 bases at V and 7 bases at J, leaving 8 bases unmatched. Germline CDR1 is SQVTM and CDR2 is ANQGSEA. This CDR3 has 14 amino acids.